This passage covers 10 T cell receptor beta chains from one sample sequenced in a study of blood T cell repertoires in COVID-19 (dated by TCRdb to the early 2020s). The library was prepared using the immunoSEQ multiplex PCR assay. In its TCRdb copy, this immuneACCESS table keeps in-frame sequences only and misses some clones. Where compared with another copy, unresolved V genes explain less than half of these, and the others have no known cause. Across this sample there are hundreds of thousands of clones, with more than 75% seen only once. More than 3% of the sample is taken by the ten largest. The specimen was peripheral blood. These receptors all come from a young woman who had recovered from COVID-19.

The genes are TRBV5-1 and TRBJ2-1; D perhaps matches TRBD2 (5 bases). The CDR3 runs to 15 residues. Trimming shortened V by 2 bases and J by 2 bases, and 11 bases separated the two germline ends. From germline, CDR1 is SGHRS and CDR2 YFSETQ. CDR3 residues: CASSLEGAAYNEQFF. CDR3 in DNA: TGCGCCAGCAGCTTAGAGGGAGCGGCCTACAATGAGCAGTTCTTC.

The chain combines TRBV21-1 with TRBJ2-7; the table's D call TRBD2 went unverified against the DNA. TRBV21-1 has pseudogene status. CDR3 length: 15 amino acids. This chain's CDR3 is CASSKTSGKPYEQYV. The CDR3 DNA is TGTGCCAGCAGCAAAACTAGCGGGAAACCCTACGAGCAGTACGTC.

The chain's CDR3 is CASSSLAGVEETQYF. The CDR3 bases are TGTGCCAGCAGCTCACTAGCGGGAGTAGAGGAGACCCAGTACTTC. The genes are TRBV5-8 and TRBJ2-5; the match to TRBD2 covers 11 bases. The CDR3 length is 15 residues. CDR1 and CDR2 from the germline V gene are SGHTS and YDEGEE. With V trimmed by 3 bases and J by 5 bases, 6 bases remained unmatched.

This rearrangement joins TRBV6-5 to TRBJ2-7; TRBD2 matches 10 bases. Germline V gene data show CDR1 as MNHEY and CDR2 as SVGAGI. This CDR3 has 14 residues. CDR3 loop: CASKGTSAPYGQYV. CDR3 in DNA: TGTGCCAGCAAGGGGACTAGCGCTCCCTACGGGCAGTACGTC.

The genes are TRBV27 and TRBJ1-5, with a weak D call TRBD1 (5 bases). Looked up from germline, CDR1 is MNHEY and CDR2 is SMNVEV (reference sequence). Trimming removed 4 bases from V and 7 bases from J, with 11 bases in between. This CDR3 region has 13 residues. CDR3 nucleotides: TGTGCCAGCAGTTGGGGCAATTTGCAGCCCCAGCATTTT. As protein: CASSWGNLQPQHF.

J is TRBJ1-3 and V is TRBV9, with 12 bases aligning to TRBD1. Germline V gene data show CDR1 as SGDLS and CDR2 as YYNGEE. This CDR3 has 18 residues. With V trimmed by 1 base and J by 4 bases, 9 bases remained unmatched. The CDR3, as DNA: TGTGCCAGCAGCGTAAGGGACAGGGGGCTCCCCTACGGAAACACCATATATTTT. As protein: CASSVRDRGLPYGNTIYF.

The CDR3 spells CSASPYGYTF. The CDR3 nucleotides are TGCAGTGCTAGCCCGTATGGCTACACCTTC. The chain carries TRBV20-1 and TRBJ1-2; D not certain. CDR1 is DFQATT, CDR2 SNEGSKA, per germline (reference sequence). The V and J ends lost 3 bases and 5 bases respectively, with 4 bases between them. The CDR3 loop spans 10 amino acids.

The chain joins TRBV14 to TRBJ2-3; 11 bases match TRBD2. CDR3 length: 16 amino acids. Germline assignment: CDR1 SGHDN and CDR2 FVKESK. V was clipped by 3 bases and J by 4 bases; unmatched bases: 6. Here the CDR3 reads CASSQGTSGGADTQYF. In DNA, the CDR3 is TGTGCCAGCAGCCAGGGGACTAGCGGAGGGGCAGATACGCAGTATTTT.

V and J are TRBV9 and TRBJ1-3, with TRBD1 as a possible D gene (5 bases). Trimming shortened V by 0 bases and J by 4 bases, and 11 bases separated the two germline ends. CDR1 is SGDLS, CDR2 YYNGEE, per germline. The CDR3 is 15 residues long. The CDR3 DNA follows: TGTGCCAGCAGCGTAGAAGCAGGGTCCGGAAACACCATATATTTT. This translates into CASSVEAGSGNTIYF.

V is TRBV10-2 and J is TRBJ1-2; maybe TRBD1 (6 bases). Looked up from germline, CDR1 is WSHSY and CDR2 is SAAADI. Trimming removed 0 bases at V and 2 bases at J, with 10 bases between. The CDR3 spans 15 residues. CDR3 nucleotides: TGCGCCAGCAGTGAGTCTAGGGGGAGAAACTATGGCTACACCTTC. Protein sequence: CASSESRGRNYGYTF.